This T cell receptor (beta chain) originates from a study of shared clonotypes between healthy human individuals. CD45RO-negative cells were positively selected for CCR7, leaving out terminally differentiated effector memory CD45RA+ cells. Sequencing was performed with immunoSEQ multiplex PCR; in TCRdb, only in-frame clones are kept and a portion is missing. The sample records approximately 2,200,000 clones, 93% being singletons. Between the trimmed V and J ends, which lost 0 bases and 0 bases, there was a span of 9 bases. Germline V CDR1 and CDR2: SGDLS, YYNGEE. This CDR3 comprises 15 residues. The TCR was taken from a man younger than 35 in good health. Some clones in this sample may be carry-over from other donors' samples. The chain joins TRBV9 to TRBJ1-2; D is unclear. Input material: naive CD8+ T cells from PBMCs. CDR3 loop: CASSVVAVPNYGYTF. DNA for the CDR3: TGTGCCAGCAGCGTAGTGGCAGTACCTAACTATGGCTACACCTTC.